Listed below are T cell receptor beta chains from one sample, sequenced in a study of vaccination and CD4 T cells after COVID-19. In TCRdb, the PCR reads were re-called with MiXCR into one record per CDR3 protein. This sample yields 9,500 to 10,000 distinct CDR3 sequences, of which over 30% are seen a single time; roughly 15% belongs to the top ten. These receptors' antigens are unknown. The sequenced sample was CD4+ T cells from blood, cultured in vitro. Every receptor here comes from a human donor who had recovered from COVID-19. The CDR3 runs from the conserved cysteine through the conserved F or W. A D gene is named only where the DNA matches it firmly. Clone size is shown for a subset of rows, as once, few, many or a class of expanded clone.

d_call j_call clone_size v_call cdr3_aa cdr3_nt
TRBD2 TRBJ2-7 few TRBV20-1 CSARRVGGGAYEQYF TGCAGTGCGCGGAGAGTCGGGGGAGGGGCCTACGAGCAGTACTTC
. TRBJ2-7 . TRBV7-9 CASSLMDRTYEQYF TGTGCCAGCAGCTTAATGGACAGAACCTACGAGCAGTACTTC
. TRBJ1-3 . TRBV6-5 CASSFGNTIYF TGTGCCAGCAGTTTCGGAAACACCATATATTTT
. TRBJ1-3 . TRBV4-3 CASSLGEPGNTIYF TGCGCCAGCAGCCTCGGGGAACCTGGAAACACCATATATTTT
TRBD1 TRBJ2-7 . TRBV6-2/TRBV6-3 CASSDRQGSLANEQYF TGTGCCAGCAGTGATCGACAGGGAAGCCTAGCTAACGAGCAGTACTTC
. TRBJ2-3 few TRBV27 CASSRDPGRRNTDTQYF TGTGCCAGCAGTCGGGACCCGGGACGACGAAACACAGATACGCAGTATTTT
TRBD1 TRBJ1-1 . TRBV18 CASSRRPGQTNTEAFF TGTGCCAGCTCACGTCGACCGGGACAGACGAACACTGAAGCTTTCTTT
TRBD1 TRBJ1-1 . TRBV5-6 CASSPGQGNTEAFF TGTGCCAGCAGCCCGGGACAGGGGAACACTGAAGCTTTCTTT
TRBD1 TRBJ2-1 . TRBV7-9 CASSLQGVYNEQFF TGTGCCAGCAGCTTACAGGGGGTTTACAATGAGCAGTTCTTC
TRBD1 TRBJ1-6 . TRBV2 CASSNTDRGGSPLHF TGTGCCAGCAGTAACACGGACAGGGGTGGCTCACCCCTCCACTTT
. TRBJ2-1 . TRBV10-3 CASSGGDSYNEQFF TGTGCCAGCAGTGGCGGGGATTCTTACAATGAGCAGTTCTTC
. TRBJ1-2 few TRBV7-9 CASSLEISASGYTF TGTGCCAGCAGCTTAGAGATATCAGCTTCTGGCTACACCTTC
TRBD1 TRBJ1-1 . TRBV6-2/TRBV6-3 CASTPDRVYTEAFF TGTGCCAGCACCCCGGACAGGGTGTACACTGAAGCTTTCTTT
. TRBJ1-5 . TRBV19 CASSIGDSLTLRINQPQHF TGTGCCAGTAGTATTGGGGACTCCCTTACTCTCCGCATCAATCAGCCCCAGCATTTT
TRBD1 TRBJ1-2 . TRBV5-1 CASSLGQGRYGYTF TGCGCCAGCAGCTTGGGACAGGGTCGGTACGGCTACACCTTC
TRBD1 TRBJ1-2 once TRBV5-1 CASSLTGAGSIGYTF TGCGCCAGCAGCTTAACAGGGGCCGGCTCTATAGGCTACACCTTC
. TRBJ2-5 few TRBV5-1 CASSSGGPEETQYF TGCGCCAGCAGCTCGGGGGGCCCTGAAGAGACCCAGTACTTC
. TRBJ1-2 few TRBV6-1 CASSPPAEKGYTF TGTGCCAGCAGTCCCCCTGCGGAGAAGGGCTACACCTTC
TRBD1 TRBJ1-2 . TRBV7-2 CASSPPGGYGYTF TGTGCCAGCAGCCCCCCAGGGGGGTATGGCTACACCTTC
. TRBJ2-4 . TRBV7-2 CASSQKGGGVAKNIQYF TGTGCCAGCAGTCAAAAGGGAGGGGGCGTAGCCAAAAACATTCAGTACTTC
TRBD1 TRBJ1-1 few TRBV2 CASLLRGQGKAFF TGTGCCAGCTTACTTAGGGGGCAGGGTAAAGCTTTCTTT
. TRBJ1-2 . TRBV6-1 CASSRNYGYTF TGTGCCAGCAGTCGAAACTATGGCTACACCTTC
. TRBJ2-3 . TRBV6-1 CASSVFVPSTDTQYF TGTGCCAGCAGTGTTTTTGTACCTAGCACAGATACGCAGTATTTT
. TRBJ1-1 few TRBV11-3 CASSLVAPGREAFF TGTGCCAGCAGCTTAGTGGCCCCGGGACGCGAAGCTTTCTTT
TRBD1 TRBJ2-7 . TRBV19 CASSSWTGPSSYEQYF TGTGCCAGTAGTTCGTGGACAGGCCCGAGCTCCTACGAGCAGTACTTC
. TRBJ1-4 few TRBV21-1 CASSKLSRDEKLFF TGTGCCAGCAGCAAATTATCCCGGGATGAAAAACTGTTTTTT
TRBD2 TRBJ2-1 few TRBV7-9 CASSLRLGGGGLDEQFF TGTGCCAGCAGCTTAAGGTTAGGCGGGGGGGGGCTAGATGAGCAGTTCTTC
TRBD1 TRBJ1-1 . TRBV5-1 CASTRDSMNTEAFF TGCGCCAGCACAAGGGACAGCATGAACACTGAAGCTTTCTTT
. TRBJ2-3 . TRBV5-1 CASSLDGTSTDTQYF TGCGCCAGCAGCTTGGACGGGACCAGCACAGATACGCAGTATTTT
. TRBJ2-7 few TRBV23-1 CASSQSGQGPWSYEQYF TGCGCCAGCAGTCAATCGGGGCAGGGACCCTGGTCCTACGAGCAGTACTTC
TRBD2 TRBJ2-3 few TRBV10-3 CAISKGTSGGATDTQYF TGTGCCATCAGCAAGGGGACTAGCGGGGGGGCGACAGATACGCAGTATTTT
TRBD1 TRBJ1-4 . TRBV2 CASRTGTGREKLFF TGTGCCAGCAGGACCGGGACAGGGCGAGAAAAACTGTTTTTT
. TRBJ2-2 few TRBV11-3 CASSLDFSVSLKGLITGELFF TGTGCCAGCAGCTTAGATTTTTCGGTCTCATTAAAGGGCCTTATCACCGGGGAGCTGTTTTTT
. TRBJ1-1 . TRBV14 CASSQARIEAFF TGTGCCAGCAGCCAAGCTCGGATAGAAGCTTTCTTT
TRBD2 TRBJ2-1 . TRBV10-3 CATASGGGRSSYNEQFF TGTGCCACCGCTAGCGGGGGGGGTAGGAGCTCCTACAATGAGCAGTTCTTC
TRBD2 TRBJ2-5 . TRBV7-7 CASRSSGGASETQYF TGTGCTAGCAGATCTAGCGGGGGGGCATCAGAGACCCAGTACTTC
TRBD1 TRBJ2-3 . TRBV24-1 CTTSDTTGTGGGRPDTQYF TGTACCACCAGTGACACTACCGGGACAGGGGGTGGTCGGCCAGATACGCAGTATTTT
. TRBJ1-5 . TRBV12-3/TRBV12-4 CASSDARGGLRPQHF TGTGCCAGCAGCGACGCAAGGGGGGGGCTACGGCCCCAGCATTTT
. TRBJ1-5 . TRBV30 CAWTSEGVGWPQHF TGTGCCTGGACCAGTGAGGGGGTGGGATGGCCCCAGCATTTT
. TRBJ1-4 . TRBV3-1 CASSPWAATNEKLFF TGTGCCAGCAGCCCCTGGGCCGCAACTAATGAAAAACTGTTTTTT
TRBD1 TRBJ1-4 . TRBV2 CASKGDRAEKLFF TGTGCCAGCAAGGGGGACAGAGCCGAAAAACTGTTTTTT
TRBD1 TRBJ1-1 medium-sized TRBV12-3/TRBV12-4 CASSLDRALYTEAFF TGTGCCAGCAGTTTGGACAGGGCTTTGTACACTGAAGCTTTCTTT
. TRBJ1-1 few TRBV20-1 CSVLQGRTEAFF TGCAGTGTCTTGCAGGGTCGCACGGAGGCTTTCTTT
. TRBJ1-5 . TRBV5-4 CASSLEQGQPQHF TGTGCCAGCAGCTTGGAACAGGGCCAGCCCCAGCATTTT
. TRBJ2-1 . TRBV2 CASSGGISYNKQFF TGTGCCAGCAGTGGAGGGATTTCATACAATAAGCAGTTCTTC
TRBD2 TRBJ2-2 few TRBV20-1 CSAIRLAGLVGAGELFF TGCAGTGCTATTAGGCTAGCGGGGCTGGTAGGGGCCGGGGAGCTGTTTTTT
TRBD2 TRBJ2-7 . TRBV11-3 CASSRGAGEDHYEQYF TGTGCCAGCAGTCGCGGGGCGGGGGAAGACCACTACGAGCAGTACTTC
. TRBJ2-1 once TRBV30 CAWSTRRSEPRNEQFF TGTGCCTGGAGTACCCGGAGGAGCGAGCCACGCAATGAGCAGTTCTTC
TRBD2 TRBJ2-7 . TRBV30 CAWSAGGFSYEQYF TGTGCCTGGAGTGCGGGGGGGTTCTCCTACGAGCAGTACTTC
TRBD1 TRBJ2-3 . TRBV5-6 CASSLGGDRRTDTQYF TGTGCCAGCAGCTTGGGTGGGGACAGACGCACAGATACGCAGTATTTT